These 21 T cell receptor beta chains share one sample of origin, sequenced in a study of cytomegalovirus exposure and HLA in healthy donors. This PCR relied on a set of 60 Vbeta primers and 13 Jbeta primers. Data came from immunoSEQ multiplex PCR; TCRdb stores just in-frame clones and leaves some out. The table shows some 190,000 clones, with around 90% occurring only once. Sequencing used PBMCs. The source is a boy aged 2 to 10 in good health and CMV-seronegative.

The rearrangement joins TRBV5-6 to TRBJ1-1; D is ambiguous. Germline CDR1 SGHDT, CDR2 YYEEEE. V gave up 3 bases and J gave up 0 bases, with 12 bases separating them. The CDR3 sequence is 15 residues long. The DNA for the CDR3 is TGTGCCAGCAGCTCCTCGTTAAATATGAACACTGAAGCTTTCTTT. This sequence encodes CASSSSLNMNTEAFF.

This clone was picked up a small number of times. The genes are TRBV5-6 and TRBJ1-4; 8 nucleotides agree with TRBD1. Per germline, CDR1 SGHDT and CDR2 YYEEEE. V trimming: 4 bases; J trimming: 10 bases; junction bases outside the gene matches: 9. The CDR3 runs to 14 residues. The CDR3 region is CASSKTGGGGKLFF. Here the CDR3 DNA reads TGTGCCAGCAGCAAAACAGGGGGAGGTGGAAAACTGTTTTTT.

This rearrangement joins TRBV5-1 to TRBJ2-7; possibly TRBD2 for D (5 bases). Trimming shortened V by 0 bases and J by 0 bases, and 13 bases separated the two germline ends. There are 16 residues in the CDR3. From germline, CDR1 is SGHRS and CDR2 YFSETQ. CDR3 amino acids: CASSLGIGESSYEQYF. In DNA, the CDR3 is TGCGCCAGCAGCTTGGGGATCGGGGAGAGCTCCTACGAGCAGTACTTC.

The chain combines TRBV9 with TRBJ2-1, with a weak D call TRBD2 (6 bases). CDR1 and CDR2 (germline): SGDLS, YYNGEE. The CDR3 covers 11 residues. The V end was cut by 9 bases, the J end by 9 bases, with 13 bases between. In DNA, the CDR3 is TGTGCCAAACGTCGGGAGAGTGAGCAGTTCTTC. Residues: CAKRRESEQFF. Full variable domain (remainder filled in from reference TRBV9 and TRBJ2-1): DSGVTQTPKHLITATGQRVTLRCSPRSGDLSVYWYQQSLDQGLQFLIQYYNGEERAKGNILERFSAQQFPDLHSELNLSSLELGDSALYFCAKRRESEQFFGPGTRLTVL.

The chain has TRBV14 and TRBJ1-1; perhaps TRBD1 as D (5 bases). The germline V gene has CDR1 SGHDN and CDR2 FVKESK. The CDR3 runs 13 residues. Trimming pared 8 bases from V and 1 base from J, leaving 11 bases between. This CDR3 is CASAQGWNTEAFF. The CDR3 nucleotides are TGTGCCAGCGCTCAGGGATGGAACACTGAAGCTTTCTTT.

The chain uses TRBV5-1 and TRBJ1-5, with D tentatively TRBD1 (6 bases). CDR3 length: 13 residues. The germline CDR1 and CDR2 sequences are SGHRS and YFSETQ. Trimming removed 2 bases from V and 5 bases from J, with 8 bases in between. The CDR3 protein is CASSLGQYQPQHF. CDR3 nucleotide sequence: TGCGCCAGCAGCTTAGGACAGTATCAGCCCCAGCATTTT.

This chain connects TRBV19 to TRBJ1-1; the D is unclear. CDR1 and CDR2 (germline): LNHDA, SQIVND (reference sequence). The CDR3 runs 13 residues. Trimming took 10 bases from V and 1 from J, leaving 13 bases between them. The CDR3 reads CATRTERNTEAFF. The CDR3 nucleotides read TGTGCCACAAGAACAGAGAGGAACACTGAAGCTTTCTTT. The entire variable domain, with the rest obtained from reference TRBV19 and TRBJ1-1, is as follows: DGGITQSPKYLFRKEGQNVTLSCEQNLNHDAMYWYRQDPGQGLRLIYYSQIVNDFQKGDIAEGYSVSREKKESFPLTVTSAQKNPTAFYLCATRTERNTEAFFGQGTRLTVV.

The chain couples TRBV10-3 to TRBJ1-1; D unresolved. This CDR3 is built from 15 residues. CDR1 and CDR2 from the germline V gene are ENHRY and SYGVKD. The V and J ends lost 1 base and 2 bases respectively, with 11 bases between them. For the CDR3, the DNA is TGTGCCATCAGTGAGTTAGGGAGCTTAAACACTGAAGCTTTCTTT. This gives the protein CAISELGSLNTEAFF.

This CDR3 is CASSRQGGDTQYF. The CDR3 DNA reads as TGTGCCAGCTCACGTCAGGGAGGAGATACGCAGTATTTT. The rearrangement uses TRBV18 and TRBJ2-3; D perhaps matches TRBD2 (6 bases). Germline V gene data show CDR1 as KGHSH and CDR2 as LQKENI. With 4 bases removed from V and 5 bases from J, the gap between germline ends came to 10 bases. The CDR3 length is 13 residues.

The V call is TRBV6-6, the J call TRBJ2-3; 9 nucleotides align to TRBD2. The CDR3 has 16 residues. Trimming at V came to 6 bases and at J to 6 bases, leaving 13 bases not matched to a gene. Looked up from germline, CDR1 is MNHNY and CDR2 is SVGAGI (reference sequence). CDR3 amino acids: CASRRPAGGMGDTQYF. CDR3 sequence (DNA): TGTGCCAGCAGGCGTCCAGCGGGAGGTATGGGGGATACGCAGTATTTT.

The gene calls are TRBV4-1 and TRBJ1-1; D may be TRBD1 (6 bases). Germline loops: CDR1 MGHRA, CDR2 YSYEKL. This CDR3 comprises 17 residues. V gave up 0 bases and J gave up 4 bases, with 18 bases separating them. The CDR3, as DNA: TGCGCCAGCAGCCAAGATCGTTCGCTGGGGGCGTCCACTGAAGCTTTCTTT. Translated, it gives CASSQDRSLGASTEAFF.

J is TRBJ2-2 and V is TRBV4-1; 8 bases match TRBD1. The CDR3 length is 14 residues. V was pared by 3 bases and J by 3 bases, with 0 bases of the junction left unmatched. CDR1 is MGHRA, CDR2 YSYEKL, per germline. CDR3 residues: CASSQGQDTGELFF. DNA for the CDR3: TGCGCCAGCAGCCAGGGACAGGACACCGGGGAGCTGTTTTTT.

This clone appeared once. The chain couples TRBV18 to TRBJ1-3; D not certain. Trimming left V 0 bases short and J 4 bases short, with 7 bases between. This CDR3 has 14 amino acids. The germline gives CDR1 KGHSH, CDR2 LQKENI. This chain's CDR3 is CASSPPSAGNTIYF. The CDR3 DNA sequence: TGTGCCAGCTCACCACCCAGCGCCGGAAACACCATATATTTT.

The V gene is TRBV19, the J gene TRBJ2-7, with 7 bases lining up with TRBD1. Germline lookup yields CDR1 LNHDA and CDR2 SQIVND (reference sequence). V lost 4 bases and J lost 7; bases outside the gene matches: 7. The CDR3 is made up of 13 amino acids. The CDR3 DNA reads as TGTGCCAGTAGTACCCGACAGGGAGTGGAGCAGTACTTC. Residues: CASSTRQGVEQYF.

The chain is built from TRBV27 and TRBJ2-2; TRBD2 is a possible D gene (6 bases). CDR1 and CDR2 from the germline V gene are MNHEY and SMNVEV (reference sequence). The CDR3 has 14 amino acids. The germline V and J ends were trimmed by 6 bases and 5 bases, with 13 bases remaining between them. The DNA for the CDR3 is TGTGCCAGCAGCGGGACTGATTATACCGGGGAGCTGTTTTTT. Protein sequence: CASSGTDYTGELFF.

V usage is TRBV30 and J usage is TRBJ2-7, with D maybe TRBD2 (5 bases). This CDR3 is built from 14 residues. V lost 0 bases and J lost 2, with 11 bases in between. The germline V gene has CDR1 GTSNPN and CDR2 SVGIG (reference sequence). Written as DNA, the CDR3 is TGTGCCTGGAGTGTTATCGGGGAGACCTACGAGCAGTACTTC. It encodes CAWSVIGETYEQYF.

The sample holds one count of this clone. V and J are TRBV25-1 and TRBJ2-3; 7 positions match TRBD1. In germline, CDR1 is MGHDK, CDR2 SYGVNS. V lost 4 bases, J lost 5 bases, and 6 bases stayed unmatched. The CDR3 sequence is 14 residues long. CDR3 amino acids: CASSGGGYGDTQYF. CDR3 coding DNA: TGTGCCAGCAGTGGAGGGGGCTACGGAGATACGCAGTATTTT.

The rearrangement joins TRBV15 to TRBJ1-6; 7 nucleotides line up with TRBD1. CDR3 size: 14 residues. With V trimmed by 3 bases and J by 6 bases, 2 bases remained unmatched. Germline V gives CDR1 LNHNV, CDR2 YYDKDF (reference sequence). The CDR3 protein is CATSRGTANSPLHF. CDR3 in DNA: TGTGCCACCAGCAGGGGGACAGCTAATTCACCCCTCCACTTT.

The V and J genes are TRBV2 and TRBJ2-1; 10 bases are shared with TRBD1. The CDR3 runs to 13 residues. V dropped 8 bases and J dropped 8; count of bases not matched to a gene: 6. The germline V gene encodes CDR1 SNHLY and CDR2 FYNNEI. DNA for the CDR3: TGTGCCAGCCTTTGGGGGACAGGGGATGAGCAGTTCTTC. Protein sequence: CASLWGTGDEQFF.

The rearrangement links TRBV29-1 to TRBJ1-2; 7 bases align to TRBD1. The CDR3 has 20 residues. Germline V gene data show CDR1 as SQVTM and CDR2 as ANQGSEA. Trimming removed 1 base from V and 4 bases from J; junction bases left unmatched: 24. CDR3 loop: CSVEGPLDDPGTEYPYGYTF. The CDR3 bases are TGCAGCGTTGAAGGGCCGTTGGACGATCCCGGGACAGAATATCCCTATGGCTACACCTTC.

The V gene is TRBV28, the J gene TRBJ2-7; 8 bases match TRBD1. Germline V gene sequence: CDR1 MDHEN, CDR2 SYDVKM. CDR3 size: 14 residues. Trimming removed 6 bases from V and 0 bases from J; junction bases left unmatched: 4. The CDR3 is CASSRTGNSYEQYF. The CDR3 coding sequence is TGTGCCAGCAGCAGGACAGGGAACTCCTACGAGCAGTACTTC.